This T cell receptor beta chain emerged from a study of T cells in Graves' hyperthyroidism and ophthalmopathy. Authors of the study amplified TCR beta CDR3 regions from RNA transcripts. An initial round of RT-PCR targeting the TCR CDR3 relied on the HTBI primer set. TCRdb passed the multiplex PCR reads through MiXCR, listing each CDR3 protein once. Of under 350,000 distinct CDR3 sequences in the sample, about an eighth were seen once. Clinical symptoms, serum thyroxine, TRAb, thyroid ultrasound and orbital computed tomography established diagnosis. Findings and limits, study-wide: Onset of ophthalmopathy came a median roughly 6.9 months after the model predicted it. Ophthalmopathy could be told apart from stable hyperthyroidism with a 13 V-J model.

Trimming took 2 bases from V and 8 from J, leaving 19 bases between them. Germline lookup yields CDR1 SGHDN and CDR2 FVKESK. The CDR3 totals 16 residues. This clonotype was counted only a few times. The target antigen is unknown. The source of this sequence is a young woman with Graves' hyperthyroidism that later progressed to Graves' ophthalmopathy. The sequenced material came from blood. This rearrangement joins TRBV14 to TRBJ2-1; D might be TRBD2 (5 bases). The CDR3, as DNA: TGTGCCAGCAGCCAATTAAGGGAGAGAGGGTGGGATGAGCAGTTCTTC. Its protein product is CASSQLRERGWDEQFF.